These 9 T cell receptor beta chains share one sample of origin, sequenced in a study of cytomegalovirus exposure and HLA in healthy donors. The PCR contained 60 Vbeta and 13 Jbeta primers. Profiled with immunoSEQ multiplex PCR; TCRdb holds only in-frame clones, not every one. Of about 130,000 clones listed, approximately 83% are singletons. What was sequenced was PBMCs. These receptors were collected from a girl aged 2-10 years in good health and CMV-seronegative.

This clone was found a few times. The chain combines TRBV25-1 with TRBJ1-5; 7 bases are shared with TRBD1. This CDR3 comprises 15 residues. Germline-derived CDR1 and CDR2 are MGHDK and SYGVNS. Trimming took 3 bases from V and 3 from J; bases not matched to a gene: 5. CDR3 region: CASSDGQGDNQPQHF. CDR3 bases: TGTGCCAGCAGTGACGGTCAGGGGGACAATCAGCCCCAGCATTTT.

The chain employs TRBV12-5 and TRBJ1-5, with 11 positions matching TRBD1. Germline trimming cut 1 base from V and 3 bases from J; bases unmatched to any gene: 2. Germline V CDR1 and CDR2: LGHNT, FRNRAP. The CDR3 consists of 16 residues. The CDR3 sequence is CASGLGDRGANQPQHF. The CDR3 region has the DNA TGTGCTAGTGGTTTGGGGGACAGGGGGGCCAATCAGCCCCAGCATTTT.

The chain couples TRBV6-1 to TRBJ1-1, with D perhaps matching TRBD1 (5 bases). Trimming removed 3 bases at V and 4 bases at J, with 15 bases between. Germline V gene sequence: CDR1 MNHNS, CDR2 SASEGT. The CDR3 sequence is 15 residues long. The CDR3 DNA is TGTGCCAGCAGTGATTACGGCAGGGCGGTCACTGAAGCTTTCTTT. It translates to CASSDYGRAVTEAFF.

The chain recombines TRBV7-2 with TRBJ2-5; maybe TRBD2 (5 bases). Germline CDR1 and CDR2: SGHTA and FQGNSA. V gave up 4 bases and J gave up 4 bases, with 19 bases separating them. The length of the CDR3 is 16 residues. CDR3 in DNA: TGTGCCAGCAGCTCCGGACTCGGGATAGAGGGAGAGACCCAGTACTTC. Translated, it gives CASSSGLGIEGETQYF.

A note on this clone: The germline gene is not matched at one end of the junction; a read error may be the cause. For the CDR3, the DNA is TGTGCCAGCAGCAAATCGCCGACTAGCGGGGACTACGAGCAGCACTTC. Its protein product is CASSKSPTSGDYEQHF. V and J are TRBV7-2 and TRBJ2-7; TRBD2 agrees at 11 bases. This CDR3 has 16 amino acids. CDR1 is SGHTA and CDR2 is FQGNSA in the germline V gene. Variable domain in full (rest from reference TRBV7-2 and TRBJ2-7): GAGVSQSPSNKVTEKGKDVELRCDPISGHTALYWYRQSLGQGLEFLIYFQGNSAPDKSGLPSDRFSAERTGGSVSTLTIQRTQQEDSAVYLCASSKSPTSGDYEQHFGPGTRLTVT.

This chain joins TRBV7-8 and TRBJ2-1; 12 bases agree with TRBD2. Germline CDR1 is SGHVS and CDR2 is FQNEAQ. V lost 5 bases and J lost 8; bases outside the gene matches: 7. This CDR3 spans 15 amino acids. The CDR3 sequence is CASSGWTSGNDEQFF. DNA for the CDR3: TGTGCCAGCAGCGGGTGGACTAGCGGGAACGATGAGCAGTTCTTC.

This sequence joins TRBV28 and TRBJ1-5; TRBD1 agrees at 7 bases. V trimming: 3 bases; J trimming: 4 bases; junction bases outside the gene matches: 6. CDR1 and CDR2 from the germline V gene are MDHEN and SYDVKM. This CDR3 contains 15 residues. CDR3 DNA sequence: TGTGCCAGCAGTTTCACAGGGGCGAGAAATCAGCCCCAGCATTTT. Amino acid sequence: CASSFTGARNQPQHF.

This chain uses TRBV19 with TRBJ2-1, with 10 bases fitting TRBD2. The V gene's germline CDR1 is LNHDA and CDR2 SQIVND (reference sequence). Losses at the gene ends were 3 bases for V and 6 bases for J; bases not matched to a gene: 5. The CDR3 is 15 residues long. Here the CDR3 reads CASSIASGRINEQFF. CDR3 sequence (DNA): TGTGCCAGTAGTATCGCTAGCGGGAGAATCAATGAGCAGTTCTTC.

The CDR3 sequence: CASRETYRGLTGELFF. CDR3 coding DNA: TGTGCCAGCAGGGAAACCTACAGGGGGCTCACCGGGGAGCTGTTTTTT. This rearrangement joins TRBV6-4 to TRBJ2-2; TRBD1 agrees at 9 bases. The length of the CDR3 is 16 residues. The V segment lost 6 bases and the J segment 4 bases; nucleotides outside the gene matches: 9. Germline V gene lookup returns CDR1 MRHNA and CDR2 SNTAGT.